This passage covers 26 T cell receptor beta chains from one sample sequenced in a study of CXCR3-negative and CXCR3-positive naive CD8 T cells. Points from the study as a whole: Hydrophobicity was higher for TRB CDR3s found in CXCR3-positive naive cells than in CXCR3-negative naive cells.

Antigens of these TCRs are unknown. Carrying UMI labels, the TRB cDNA libraries were prepared through 5' RACE. TCRdb derives one entry per CDR3 protein from the 5' RACE reads, leaving out DNA. The table counts approximately 96,000 distinct CDR3 sequences; 0.95% to 1.4% lies in the top ten. Sequencing was done on a sample of naive CXCR3+ CD8+ T cells from blood. The subset was: CD45RO-CCR7+CD27+CD95- naive CD8+ T cells expressing CXCR3 (TNR3+). These TCRs come from a human donor in good health. Some clones in this sample may be carry-over from other donors' samples.

The V call is TRBV7-9, the J call TRBJ2-2. The germline gives CDR1 SEHNR, CDR2 FQNEAQ (reference sequence). The CDR3 consists of 15 residues. The CDR3 reads CASSLQSLNTGELFF.

The chain is built from TRBV7-2 and TRBJ2-7; there is no DNA to check the TCRdb D call of TRBD2. Germline V gene data show CDR1 as SGHTA and CDR2 as FQGNSA. This CDR3 spans 14 amino acids. This CDR3 reads CASSLVAGGPEQYF.

The chain links TRBV7-2 to TRBJ2-5; TCRdb indicates TRBD1, and absent DNA this call remains unverified. The germline V gene has CDR1 SGHTA and CDR2 FQGNSA. The CDR3 spans 16 residues. The CDR3 here is CASSLGVWGAGETQYF.

The rearrangement uses TRBV2 and TRBJ1-1; checking the TCRdb D call of TRBD1 is not possible without DNA. The CDR3 runs 11 residues. Germline lookup yields CDR1 SNHLY and CDR2 FYNNEI. CDR3 region: CASSPGGDAFF.

V usage is TRBV7-9 and J usage is TRBJ2-7; the TCRdb D gene call, TRBD2, has no DNA to confirm it. CDR1 and CDR2 from the germline V gene are SEHNR and FQNEAQ (reference sequence). CDR3 length equals 13 residues. CDR3 protein: CASRGAGTYEQYF.

The chain uses TRBV5-5 and TRBJ1-2; no DNA is available, so the TRBD1 call from TCRdb remains unchecked. The germline CDR1 and CDR2 sequences are SGHKS and YYEKEE (reference sequence). The CDR3 has 13 amino acids. The CDR3 is CASSPGAAGGYTF.

The CDR3 spells CASSGLSEAFF. V and J are TRBV7-2 and TRBJ1-1. Germline V gene data show CDR1 as SGHTA and CDR2 as FQGNSA. This CDR3 contains 11 residues.

The gene calls are TRBV29-1 and TRBJ1-1; TCRdb selects TRBD1, and the lack of DNA leaves this call unchecked. Germline CDR1 SQVTM, CDR2 ANQGSEA. The CDR3 consists of 17 residues. The CDR3 sequence: CSVESVGDRDWDTEAFF. Based on the CDR3 plus reference TRBV29-1 and TRBJ1-1, the full variable domain is SAVISQKPSRDICQRGTSLTIQCQVDSQVTMMFWYRQQPGQSLTLIATANQGSEATYESGFVIDKFPISRPNLTFSTLTVSNMSPEDSSIYLCSVESVGDRDWDTEAFFGQGTRLTVV.

The V and J genes are TRBV7-6 and TRBJ1-5; TCRdb returns TRBD1, unconfirmable since there is no DNA. Germline CDR1 and CDR2: SGHVS and FNYEAQ. The CDR3 sequence is 14 residues long. The CDR3 protein is CASSWGTGDQPQHF.

The J gene is TRBJ2-7, the V gene TRBV7-2; checking the TCRdb D call of TRBD1 is not possible without DNA. Germline V gene sequence: CDR1 SGHTA, CDR2 FQGNSA. The CDR3 extends over 15 amino acids. The chain's CDR3 is CASSILTGGGYEQYF.

The rearrangement joins TRBV29-1 to TRBJ2-7; TCRdb gives TRBD2 as the D gene, but with no DNA this cannot be confirmed. The CDR3 has 14 residues. Germline V gives CDR1 SQVTM, CDR2 ANQGSEA. This CDR3 is CSVTERDFSYEQYF.

This chain uses TRBV3-2 with TRBJ2-1. TRBV3-2 is a documented pseudogene. The CDR3 has 16 amino acids. This CDR3 is CASSQLDRGSYNEQFF.

CDR3 region: CASSLVGTEQFF. This chain uses TRBV11-2 with TRBJ2-1. The CDR3 is made up of 12 amino acids. Germline-derived CDR1 and CDR2 are SGHAT and FQNNGV.

V usage is TRBV14 and J usage is TRBJ1-1; TCRdb's D gene call, TRBD1, goes unchecked for lack of DNA. The CDR3 is 15 amino acids. Germline CDR1 is SGHDN and CDR2 is FVKESK. This chain's CDR3 is CASSQDLRQGLGAFF.

The rearrangement links TRBV2 to TRBJ2-7. Germline CDR1 reads SNHLY; CDR2 reads FYNNEI. The CDR3 is made up of 15 amino acids. The CDR3 sequence: CASSDVFLSSYEQYF.

The chain has TRBV15 and TRBJ1-5; TCRdb's D call, TRBD1, is unchecked because there is no DNA. Germline assignment: CDR1 LNHNV and CDR2 YYDKDF (reference sequence). CDR3 length: 15 amino acids. The CDR3 here is CATSIDPADNQPQHF.

The genes are TRBV7-7 and TRBJ2-3; the TCRdb call, TRBD1, lacks DNA for checking. The CDR3 loop spans 14 amino acids. The V gene's germline CDR1 is SSHAT and CDR2 FNYEAQ (reference sequence). The CDR3 sequence is CASSSGGGGDTQYF.

The CDR3 here is CASSQVPGIISNSGNTIYF. The rearrangement joins TRBV4-3 to TRBJ1-3. Germline CDR1 reads LGHNA; CDR2 reads YSLEER. This CDR3 spans 19 amino acids.

The rearrangement joins TRBV7-2 to TRBJ2-5. Germline lookup yields CDR1 SGHTA and CDR2 FQGNSA. There are 13 residues in the CDR3. The CDR3 protein is CASSRIGPETQYF.

The chain employs TRBV29-1 and TRBJ2-7; lacking DNA, the TRBD2 call made by TCRdb goes unchecked. The CDR3 is made up of 12 amino acids. Germline CDR1 and CDR2: SQVTM and ANQGSEA. CDR3 sequence reads: CSVLRGYHEQYF.

The chain recombines TRBV6-5 with TRBJ2-2; TCRdb proposes TRBD1, but this gene call is untestable without DNA. This CDR3 has 15 amino acids. The germline V gene encodes CDR1 MNHEY and CDR2 SVGAGI. The CDR3: CASRRDRALVGELFF.

The chain has TRBV12-3 or TRBV12-4 and TRBJ2-7; checking the TCRdb D call of TRBD1 is not possible without DNA. The CDR3 runs to 13 residues. CDR3 sequence: CASSHGQSDEQYF.

This CDR3 is CASSLRGGYEQFF. This sequence joins TRBV28 and TRBJ2-1; the TCRdb call, TRBD2, lacks DNA for checking. CDR3 length: 13 amino acids. Germline V lookup: CDR1 MDHEN, CDR2 SYDVKM.

The rearrangement links TRBV20-1 to TRBJ2-7. CDR3 length: 13 amino acids. CDR1 and CDR2 from the germline V gene are DFQATT and SNEGSKA (reference sequence). CDR3 residues: CSASFRTTYEQYF.

The V gene is TRBV12-3 or TRBV12-4, the J gene TRBJ2-5; TCRdb names TRBD2, which stays unverified in the absence of DNA. The CDR3 runs 18 residues. The CDR3 sequence is CASSLGSSGVTVLKTQYF.

This chain joins TRBV18 and TRBJ2-2; without DNA, the TCRdb call of TRBD1 cannot be checked. Germline CDR1 is KGHSH and CDR2 is LQKENI. This CDR3 has 16 residues. The CDR3 sequence: CASSPRAGGNTGELFF.